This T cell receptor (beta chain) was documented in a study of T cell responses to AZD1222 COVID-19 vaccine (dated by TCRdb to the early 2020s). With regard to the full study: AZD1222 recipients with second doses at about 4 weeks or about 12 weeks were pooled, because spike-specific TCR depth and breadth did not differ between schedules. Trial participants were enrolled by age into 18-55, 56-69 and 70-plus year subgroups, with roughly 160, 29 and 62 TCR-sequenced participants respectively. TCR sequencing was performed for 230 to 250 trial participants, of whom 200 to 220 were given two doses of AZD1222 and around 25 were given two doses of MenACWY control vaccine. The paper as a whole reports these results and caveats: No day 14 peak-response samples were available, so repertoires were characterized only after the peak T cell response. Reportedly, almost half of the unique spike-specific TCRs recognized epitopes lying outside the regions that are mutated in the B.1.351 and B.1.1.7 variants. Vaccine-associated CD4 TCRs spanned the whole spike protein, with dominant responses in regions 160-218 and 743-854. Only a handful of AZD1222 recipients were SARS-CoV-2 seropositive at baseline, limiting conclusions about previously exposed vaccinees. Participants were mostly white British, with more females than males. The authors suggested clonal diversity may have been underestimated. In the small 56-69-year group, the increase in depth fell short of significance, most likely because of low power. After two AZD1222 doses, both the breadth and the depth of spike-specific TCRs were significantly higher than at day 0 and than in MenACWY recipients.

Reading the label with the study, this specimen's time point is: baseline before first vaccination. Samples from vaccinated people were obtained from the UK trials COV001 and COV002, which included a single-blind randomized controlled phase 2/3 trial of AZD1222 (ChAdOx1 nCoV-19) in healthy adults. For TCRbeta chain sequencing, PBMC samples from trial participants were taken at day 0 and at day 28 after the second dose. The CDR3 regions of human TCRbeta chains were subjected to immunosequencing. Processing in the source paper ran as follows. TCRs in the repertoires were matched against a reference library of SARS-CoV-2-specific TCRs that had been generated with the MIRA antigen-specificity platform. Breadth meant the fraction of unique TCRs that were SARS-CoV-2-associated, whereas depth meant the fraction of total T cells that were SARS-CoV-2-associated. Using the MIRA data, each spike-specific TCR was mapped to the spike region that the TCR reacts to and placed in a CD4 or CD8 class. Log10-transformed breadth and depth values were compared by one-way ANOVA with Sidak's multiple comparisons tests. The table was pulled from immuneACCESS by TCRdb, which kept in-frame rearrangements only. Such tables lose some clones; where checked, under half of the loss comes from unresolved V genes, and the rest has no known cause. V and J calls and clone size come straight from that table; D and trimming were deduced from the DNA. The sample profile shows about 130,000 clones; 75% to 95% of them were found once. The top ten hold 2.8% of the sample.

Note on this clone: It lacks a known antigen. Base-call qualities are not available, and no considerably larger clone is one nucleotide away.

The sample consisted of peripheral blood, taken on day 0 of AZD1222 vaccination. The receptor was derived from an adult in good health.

The CDR3 region has the sequence CASSRDTRSGNTIYF. The DNA sequence is TGTGCCAGCAGCAGAGACACCCGCTCTGGAAACACCATATATTTT. Recombination linked TRBV7-2 to TRBJ1-3; the D gene is unclear. The junction carries 11 bases between V and J, which are trimmed by 5 bases and 0 bases respectively. CDR1 and CDR2 (SGHTA, FQGNSA) derive from the germline V gene. The CDR3, cysteine through phenylalanine, is 15 amino acids long. The DNA shown is the 45-base CDR3, in frame from base 1.